The T cell receptor beta chain under discussion was sequenced for a study of type 1 regulatory T cells. Looking at the study overall: This in vitro CD4 product, T-allo10, is enriched for Tr1 cells and alloantigen-specific.

Using its own MiXCR run on the reads, TCRdb lists one record per CDR3 protein. Altogether 20,000 or so distinct CDR3 sequences are present, around 43% being singletons, with the ten largest covering around 5%. This clonotype showed up just a few times. Its target is unknown. This CDR3 comprises 17 residues. V was shortened by 5 bases and J by 4 bases, with 22 bases between the two germline ends. The receptor's source is a human donor in good health. The specimen was cultured T cells, either the whole culture or a sorted T cell fraction (not recorded which). This chain links TRBV12-3 or TRBV12-4 with TRBJ2-3; D tentatively fits TRBD1 or TRBD2 (5 bases each). The DNA for the CDR3 is TGTGCCAGCAGTCCAAACCGCCACGGGACCGCATCAGATACGCAGTATTTT. Its protein is CASSPNRHGTASDTQYF.